The 21 T cell receptor beta chains reported below all come from one sample, sequenced in a study of CD8+ T cells in alopecia areata. As to treatment: oral pan-JAK inhibitor, 5-10 mg twice daily. Following RNA extraction, reverse transcription yielded cDNA that acted as the sequencing template. TCRdb's table, derived via immunoSEQ multiplex PCR, lists solely in-frame clones and lacks some. The data hold some 180,000 clones, with 40% to 65% observed a single time. The specimen comprised CD8+ T cells sorted from blood, sampled at week 24, from a patient treated with tofacitinib. The source is a human donor with alopecia areata.

The gene calls are TRBV5-1 and TRBJ2-3; perhaps TRBD1 as D (5 bases). The germline V gene has CDR1 SGHRS and CDR2 YFSETQ. The CDR3 runs 13 residues. Trimming pared 4 bases from V and 1 base from J, leaving 7 bases between. In DNA, the CDR3 is TGCGCCAGCAGCCAACAGGGCACAGATACGCAGTATTTT. It is translated as CASSQQGTDTQYF.

This chain uses TRBV2 with TRBJ1-5, with D perhaps TRBD1 (6 bases). The germline CDR1 and CDR2 sequences are SNHLY and FYNNEI. This CDR3 has 14 amino acids. V dropped 7 bases and J dropped 4 bases, with 14 bases sitting between them. Here the CDR3 DNA reads TGTGCCAGCACCGCGGGACAACTTAATCAGCCCCAGCATTTT. This translates into CASTAGQLNQPQHF.

The chain uses TRBV25-1 and TRBJ1-2, with TRBD1 matching over 7 bases. CDR1 is MGHDK and CDR2 is SYGVNS in the germline V gene. The CDR3 is made up of 14 amino acids. With V trimmed by 2 bases and J by 6 bases, 6 bases remained unmatched. The CDR3 region is CASSEQGTVDGYTF. The CDR3 DNA reads TGTGCCAGCAGTGAACAGGGGACAGTGGATGGCTACACCTTC.

The chain carries TRBV19 and TRBJ2-3; the D gene could be TRBD1 or TRBD2 (6 bases each). The CDR3 covers 13 residues. Germline V gives CDR1 LNHDA, CDR2 SQIVND (reference sequence). V lost 4 bases, J lost 5 bases, and 10 bases lay in between. The chain's CDR3 is CASSTGGQDTQYF. DNA for the CDR3: TGTGCCAGTAGTACCGGGGGACAAGATACGCAGTATTTT.

V usage is TRBV29-1 and J usage is TRBJ1-1; tentatively, D is TRBD1 (5 bases). In germline, CDR1 is SQVTM, CDR2 ANQGSEA. Trimming cost V 3 bases and J 4 bases, with 12 bases left between them. CDR3 length equals 13 residues. The CDR3 here is CSVDDGGSTEAFF. The CDR3 DNA reads TGCAGCGTTGACGACGGGGGGTCCACTGAAGCTTTCTTT.

The sample holds a few counts of this clone. The V and J genes are TRBV21-1 and TRBJ2-7; the table's D call TRBD1 went unverified against the DNA. TRBV21-1 is an annotated pseudogene. This CDR3 has 14 amino acids. The DNA of the CDR3 is TGTGCCAGCAGGTCCTACAGGGGCTGTTACGAGCAGTACTTC. Its protein is CASRSYRGCYEQYF.

The chain combines TRBV5-1 with TRBJ2-3; 8 bases match TRBD1. The germline V gene has CDR1 SGHRS and CDR2 YFSETQ. V lost 2 bases to trimming and J lost 0 bases; unmatched junction nucleotides: 8. CDR3 length: 17 residues. The CDR3, as DNA: TGCGCCAGCAGCTTAGGCGGGACAGGTAGAAGCACAGATACGCAGTATTTT. It translates to CASSLGGTGRSTDTQYF.

V usage is TRBV6-1 and J usage is TRBJ2-5; TRBD2 might be the D (5 bases). V shed 3 bases and J shed 1 base, with 15 bases lying between them. This CDR3 has 16 amino acids. Germline V gene lookup returns CDR1 MNHNS and CDR2 SASEGT. CDR3: CASSELERDFQETQYF. The CDR3 nucleotides read TGTGCCAGCAGTGAGTTAGAACGGGATTTCCAAGAGACCCAGTACTTC.

This clone appeared a few times. The V and J genes are TRBV13 and TRBJ1-1, with TRBD1 matching over 10 bases. Germline loops: CDR1 PRHDT, CDR2 FYEKMQ (reference sequence). The V and J ends lost 5 bases and 6 bases, in that order; junction bases with no gene match: 3. The CDR3 sequence is 13 residues long. For the CDR3, the DNA is TGTGCCAGCAGCCTCGACAGGGGGCCTGAAGCTTTCTTT. It is translated as CASSLDRGPEAFF.

V is TRBV19 and J is TRBJ2-7; D might be TRBD1 (6 bases). The CDR3 has 15 amino acids. The germline CDR1 and CDR2 sequences are LNHDA and SQIVND (reference sequence). Trimming shortened V by 3 bases and J by 3 bases, and 15 bases separated the two germline ends. The CDR3: CASSIGQTTNYEQYF. CDR3 sequence (DNA): TGTGCCAGTAGTATCGGACAGACCACTAACTACGAGCAGTACTTC.

Written as DNA, the CDR3 is TGTGCCAGTAGTCACAGGGAGGGCTATGGCTACACCTTC. Encoded protein: CASSHREGYGYTF. The rearrangement uses TRBV19 and TRBJ1-2; possibly TRBD1 for D (6 bases). The germline CDR1 and CDR2 sequences are LNHDA and SQIVND (reference sequence). The CDR3 loop spans 13 amino acids. Trimming stripped 5 bases from V and 4 bases from J, with 11 bases between.

CDR3 nucleotide sequence: TGTGCCAGCAGCTTAGAACGAGGTCACAATCAGCCCCAGCATTTT. This codes for CASSLERGHNQPQHF. The chain employs TRBV7-8 and TRBJ1-5; D uncertain. The CDR3 is made up of 15 amino acids. The germline V and J ends were trimmed by 1 base and 3 bases, with 10 bases remaining between them. In germline, CDR1 is SGHVS, CDR2 FQNEAQ.

Ten or more counts support this clone. The V call is TRBV7-3, the J call TRBJ2-3, with D perhaps TRBD1 or TRBD2 (5 bases each). V was pared by 1 base and J by 2 bases, with 13 bases between. The V gene's germline CDR1 is SGHTA and CDR2 FQGTGA. The CDR3 covers 16 residues. The CDR3 reads CASSLRGGPLTDTQYF. CDR3 nucleotide sequence: TGTGCCAGCAGCTTAAGGGGCGGGCCTCTCACAGATACGCAGTATTTT.

This clone was counted between two and nine times. This rearrangement joins TRBV6-4 to TRBJ2-5; weak D call: TRBD2 (5 bases). Germline loops: CDR1 MRHNA, CDR2 SNTAGT. The CDR3 is made up of 14 amino acids. Trimming stripped 6 bases from V and 1 base from J, with 12 bases between. The CDR3 bases are TGTGCCAGCAGGCGGGCACCCAGCCAAGAGACCCAGTACTTC. Its protein is CASRRAPSQETQYF.

The chain has TRBV6-1 and TRBJ1-5, with TRBD1 matching over 7 bases. The CDR3 sequence is 15 residues long. Germline assignment: CDR1 MNHNS and CDR2 SASEGT. V gave up 7 bases and J gave up 4 bases; unmatched junction bases: 10. The CDR3 is CASIGTGTANQPQHF. In nucleotides, the CDR3 is TGTGCCAGCATCGGGACCGGGACAGCTAATCAGCCCCAGCATTTT.

This clone occurred a few times. Other DNA variants within this sample encode the same CDR3. The chain joins TRBV5-6 to TRBJ2-2; no clear D gene. Looked up from germline, CDR1 is SGHDT and CDR2 is YYEEEE. V was pared by 1 base and J by 6 bases, with 4 bases between. This CDR3 has 12 amino acids. CDR3 bases: TGTGCCAGCAGCTTGATATCCGGGGAGCTGTTTTTT. Its protein product is CASSLISGELFF.

The chain couples TRBV12-5 to TRBJ2-7; perhaps D is TRBD1 or TRBD2 (5 bases each). CDR1 is LGHNT, CDR2 FRNRAP, per germline. V lost 2 bases and J lost 0, with 11 bases in between. The CDR3 is made up of 15 amino acids. In DNA form, the CDR3 reads TGTGCTAGTGGTTTGACCGGGACGGCCTCCTACGAGCAGTACTTC. This codes for CASGLTGTASYEQYF.

This clone was seen once. The rearrangement links TRBV25-1 to TRBJ1-5; TRBD1 is a possible D gene (5 bases). The germline V and J ends were trimmed by 6 bases and 5 bases, with 14 bases remaining between them. The CDR3 covers 14 residues. In germline, CDR1 is MGHDK, CDR2 SYGVNS. As DNA, the CDR3 is TGTGCCAGCAGCTACGGGACGGAATATCAGCCCCAGCATTTT. Its translation is CASSYGTEYQPQHF.

The chain is built from TRBV30 and TRBJ1-4, with 7 bases lining up with TRBD1. Germline V lookup: CDR1 GTSNPN, CDR2 SVGIG (reference sequence). The J segment lost 8 bases and the V segment lost 4 bases, leaving 19 bases of the junction unmatched. The CDR3 length is 17 residues. The CDR3 DNA is TGTGCCTGGATCCCGGGACAGCGGGGAGGAGGCAGGGAAAAACTGTTTTTT. This encodes CAWIPGQRGGGREKLFF.

This clone was observed a few times. The gene calls are TRBV4-3 and TRBJ2-3; TRBD1 agrees at 7 bases. This CDR3 spans 16 amino acids. CDR1 and CDR2 (germline): LGHNA, YSLEER. V shed 0 bases, J shed 3 bases, and the junction held 6 bases outside the gene matches. The CDR3 DNA reads TGCGCCAGCAGCCAAGATTTCAGGGGGAGAACAGATACGCAGTATTTT. Protein sequence: CASSQDFRGRTDTQYF.

This chain joins TRBV7-3 and TRBJ2-6; TRBD1 matches at 8 bases. Germline V gene sequence: CDR1 SGHTA, CDR2 FQGTGA. The CDR3 consists of 15 residues. With V trimmed by 10 bases and J by 0 bases, 5 bases remained unmatched. The CDR3: CATRQGNSGANVLTF. In nucleotides, the CDR3 is TGTGCCACCCGACAGGGGAACTCTGGGGCCAACGTCCTGACTTTC.